Below are 22 T cell receptor beta chains sequenced from a single sample in a study of blood T cell repertoires in COVID-19. This table comes from immunoSEQ multiplex PCR, and its TCRdb copy is limited to in-frame clones, with some not included. The profile shows 25,000 to 35,000 clones, 89% of them singletons. The sample comprised peripheral blood. The receptors originated from a man at least 80 years old with acute or convalescent COVID-19.

This chain links TRBV2 with TRBJ1-6; 7 bases line up with TRBD1. Trimming cost V 1 base and J 10 bases; bases outside gene matches: 10. The CDR3 is 16 residues long. The germline CDR1 and CDR2 sequences are SNHLY and FYNNEI. The CDR3 DNA is TGTGCCAGCAGTGAAGGGTTAGACAGGGCATTCTCACCCCTCCACTTT. It specifies CASSEGLDRAFSPLHF.

In this sample, this clone turned up once. The rearrangement links TRBV28 to TRBJ1-2, with D unresolved. V lost 10 bases and J 2 bases, leaving 20 bases between the germline ends. The CDR3 runs 15 residues. Germline lookup yields CDR1 MDHEN and CDR2 SYDVKM. DNA of the CDR3: TGTGCCATCCTCCGAACCGCGACACCAAACTATGGCTACACCTTC. Its translation: CAILRTATPNYGYTF.

The CDR3 DNA reads TGTGCCAGCAGTTACAATCTCGGGCAGGGTATCGGGGAGCTGTTTTTT. Protein product: CASSYNLGQGIGELFF. The gene calls are TRBV6-5 and TRBJ2-2; tentative D call: TRBD1 (5 bases). V was cut by 2 bases and J by 7 bases, with 17 bases left in between. In germline, CDR1 is MNHEY, CDR2 SVGAGI. The CDR3 is made up of 16 amino acids.

This rearrangement joins TRBV4-1 to TRBJ1-4; possible D gene TRBD1, 6 bases. Trimming left V 0 bases short and J 0 bases short, with 8 bases between. There are 16 residues in the CDR3. CDR1 is MGHRA and CDR2 is YSYEKL in the germline V gene. CDR3 in amino acids: CASSQDRTATNEKLFF. The CDR3 DNA reads TGCGCCAGCAGCCAAGATCGGACAGCAACTAATGAAAAACTGTTTTTT.

This clone has a handful of counts. The CDR3 region is CASSQQANTEAFF. Here the CDR3 DNA reads TGCGCCAGCAGCCAACAGGCGAACACTGAAGCTTTCTTT. The chain carries TRBV4-1 and TRBJ1-1; D uncertain. Per the germline V gene, CDR1 is MGHRA and CDR2 is YSYEKL. Deletions cut 2 bases from V and 1 base from J, with 5 bases between. The CDR3 runs 13 residues.

The V and J genes are TRBV18 and TRBJ1-5; 7 bases align to TRBD1. CDR3 size: 16 residues. Germline V lookup: CDR1 KGHSH, CDR2 LQKENI. The V segment lost 5 bases and the J segment 5 bases; nucleotides outside the gene matches: 12. In DNA, the CDR3 is TGTGCCAGCTCATCAAGACAGGGTCCAGGGTATCAGCCCCAGCATTTT. Protein product: CASSSRQGPGYQPQHF.

DNA for the CDR3: TGCGCCAGCAGCTGGGGCGGAGCGGGAGGGACGGGGGCCTACGAGCAGTACTTC. Amino acid sequence: CASSWGGAGGTGAYEQYF. The rearrangement links TRBV5-1 to TRBJ2-7, with TRBD2 matching 10 bases. The CDR3 consists of 18 residues. Looked up from germline, CDR1 is SGHRS and CDR2 is YFSETQ. Unmatched junction bases numbered 14, after V lost 3 bases and J lost 2 bases.

CDR3 loop: CASSQGQLAYEQYF. For the CDR3, the DNA is TGCGCCAGCAGCCAGGGACAGCTAGCCTACGAGCAGTACTTC. The rearrangement joins TRBV5-1 to TRBJ2-7, with TRBD1 matching over 7 bases. V trimming: 4 bases; J trimming: 2 bases; junction bases outside the gene matches: 6. From germline, CDR1 is SGHRS and CDR2 YFSETQ. This CDR3 region has 14 residues.

J is TRBJ1-3 and V is TRBV18; 8 nucleotides match TRBD1. The germline V gene has CDR1 KGHSH and CDR2 LQKENI. The CDR3 is 21 residues long. J gave up 0 bases and V 2 bases, and 18 bases lay outside the gene matches. In DNA, the CDR3 is TGTGCCAGCTCACCATCCGGTTGGACAGGGACACGAATGAGCTCTGGAAACACCATATATTTT. Amino acid sequence: CASSPSGWTGTRMSSGNTIYF.

CDR3 residues: CASSRGTLYEQYF. The CDR3 bases are TGTGCCAGCAGCAGGGGTACTCTTTACGAGCAGTACTTC. The chain employs TRBV12-3 or TRBV12-4 and TRBJ2-7; D may be TRBD1 (6 bases). The CDR3 contains 13 residues. Trimming shortened V by 6 bases and J by 4 bases, and 13 bases separated the two germline ends.

The rearrangement joins TRBV27 to TRBJ1-2; the D gene is possibly TRBD1 (5 bases). CDR1 and CDR2 from the germline V gene are MNHEY and SMNVEV (reference sequence). CDR3 length equals 19 residues. V was trimmed by 3 bases and J by 2 bases, leaving 25 bases between them. The chain's CDR3 is CASSFRGGGSLEGNYGYTF. The CDR3 nucleotides read TGTGCCAGCAGTTTCCGCGGTGGAGGCAGCTTGGAGGGGAACTATGGCTACACCTTC.

V gene TRBV30 combines with J gene TRBJ1-2; TRBD1 matches 12 bases. The CDR3 has 16 amino acids. J lost 4 bases, V lost 8 bases, and 14 bases had no gene match. Germline-derived CDR1 and CDR2 are GTSNPN and SVGIG (reference sequence). CDR3 amino acids: CALPPGTGGIGYGYTF. In nucleotides, the CDR3 is TGTGCCCTTCCCCCCGGGACAGGGGGCATCGGCTATGGCTACACCTTC. Complete variable domain (other parts from reference TRBV30 and TRBJ1-2): SQTIHQWPATLVQPVGSPLSLECTVEGTSNPNLYWYRQAAGRGLQLLFYSVGIGQISSEVPQNLSASRPQDRQFILSSKKLLLSDSGFYLCALPPGTGGIGYGYTFGSGTRLTVV.

The rearrangement links TRBV27 to TRBJ1-1, with no clear D. V shed 2 bases and J shed 1 base, with 5 bases lying between them. The CDR3 loop spans 13 amino acids. Germline V gene data show CDR1 as MNHEY and CDR2 as SMNVEV (reference sequence). The CDR3 DNA reads TGTGCCAGCAGTTTAGTAGCGAACACTGAAGCTTTCTTT. Amino acids: CASSLVANTEAFF.

The CDR3: CASSLGWGGSYEQYF. The CDR3, as DNA: TGTGCCAGCAGCTTAGGGTGGGGCGGATCCTACGAGCAGTACTTC. The rearrangement uses TRBV11-2 and TRBJ2-7, with D possibly matching TRBD1 (5 bases). Deletions cut 1 base from V and 1 base from J, with 11 bases between. Germline V lookup: CDR1 SGHAT, CDR2 FQNNGV. The CDR3 is 15 amino acids.

This chain uses TRBV5-6 with TRBJ1-1; 7 nucleotides match TRBD1. CDR3 size: 13 residues. The V and J ends lost 9 bases and 6 bases, in that order; junction bases with no gene match: 11. Germline V gene lookup returns CDR1 SGHDT and CDR2 YYEEEE. The DNA of the CDR3 is TGTGCCACTTATGACAGGGAGAGGCCTGAAGCTTTCTTT. It specifies CATYDRERPEAFF.

This clone was counted between two and nine times. The rearrangement joins TRBV3-1 (or the pseudogene TRBV3-2) to TRBJ1-2, with TRBD1 identical over 8 bases. The CDR3 runs to 14 residues. V lost 0 bases, J lost 8 bases, and 5 bases stayed unmatched. Germline CDR1 is LGHDT and CDR2 is YNNKEL (reference sequence). The CDR3 loop reads CASSQDGTGGGYTF. As DNA, the CDR3 is TGTGCCAGCAGCCAAGACGGGACAGGTGGCGGCTACACCTTC.

The genes are TRBV4-1 and TRBJ1-3; D not certain. CDR1 is MGHRA, CDR2 YSYEKL, per germline. The CDR3 is made up of 15 amino acids. The V end was cut by 0 bases, the J end by 0 bases, with 6 bases between. The CDR3 protein is CASSQDRFSGNTIYF. The CDR3 DNA is TGCGCCAGCAGCCAAGACAGATTCTCTGGAAACACCATATATTTT.

This clone came up a few times. The chain carries TRBV18 and TRBJ1-4, with unresolved D. The CDR3 totals 14 residues. Germline CDR1 and CDR2: KGHSH and LQKENI. Trimming cost V 3 bases and J 12 bases, with 17 bases left between them. This CDR3 is CASSPNLVGEELFF. In DNA, the CDR3 is TGTGCCAGCTCACCCAATCTTGTCGGTGAGGAACTGTTTTTT.

This clone is a singleton in its sample. The CDR3 DNA follows: TGTGCCAGCAGTGGACAGGGGGGATACTCACCCCTCCACTTT. Translated: CASSGQGGYSPLHF. This chain joins TRBV25-1 and TRBJ1-6; TRBD1 agrees at 9 bases. The length of the CDR3 is 14 residues. V shed 4 bases and J 10 bases; nucleotides not matched to a gene: 5. Germline V gene lookup returns CDR1 MGHDK and CDR2 SYGVNS.

J is TRBJ1-1 and V is TRBV19, with D tentatively TRBD1 (6 bases). The CDR3 runs to 17 residues. Germline V lookup: CDR1 LNHDA, CDR2 SQIVND (reference sequence). V was pared by 5 bases and J by 0 bases, with 19 bases between. For the CDR3, the DNA is TGTGCCAGTAGTCCCCTCAGGGGACGCGCCATGAACACTGAAGCTTTCTTT. The encoded protein is CASSPLRGRAMNTEAFF.

This clone showed up just once. The chain couples TRBV7-9 to TRBJ2-3, with D perhaps matching TRBD2 (5 bases). This CDR3 region has 16 residues. Per the germline V gene, CDR1 is SEHNR and CDR2 is FQNEAQ (reference sequence). Trimming cost V 3 bases and J 0 bases, with 13 bases left between them. DNA for the CDR3: TGTGCCAGCAGCTTCAAGACGGGGTTTAGCACAGATACGCAGTATTTT. Encoded protein: CASSFKTGFSTDTQYF.

This clone is deemed large. The rearrangement joins TRBV28 to TRBJ2-2; tentative D call: TRBD1 (5 bases). The CDR3 extends over 14 amino acids. Per germline, CDR1 MDHEN and CDR2 SYDVKM. The ends were cut back, 6 bases at V and 8 bases at J, with 16 bases in the middle. Here the CDR3 DNA reads TGTGCCAGCAGCCCGACAGTGACCTGGGGGGAGCTGTTTTTT. It translates to CASSPTVTWGELFF. Filled out from reference TRBV28 and TRBJ2-2, the complete variable domain reads DVKVTQSSRYLVKRTGEKVFLECVQDMDHENMFWYRQDPGLGLRLIYFSYDVKMKEKGDIPEGYSVSREKKERFSLILESASTNQTSMYLCASSPTVTWGELFFGEGSRLTVL.